Included here is one T cell receptor beta chain sequence, with context. No antigen is known for it. Just one base apart from a much larger clone, this may be a read error. This record comes from a study of T cell repertoires in cytomegalovirus infection. Study-wide results and caveats: Frequencies of public TCR beta families were cumulated, and this identified carriers of CMV plus the relevant HLA. Dominating the ex vivo response were HLA-C-restricted CMV-specific TCR beta clonotypes.

Using its own MiXCR run on the reads, TCRdb lists one record per CDR3 protein. The sample carries fewer than 550,000 distinct CDR3 sequences, more than 15% recorded once. Trimming removed 4 bases from V and 0 bases from J, with 3 bases in between. Germline V gene sequence: CDR1 KGHDR, CDR2 SFDVKD. This CDR3 has 14 amino acids. J is TRBJ2-6 and V is TRBV24-1, with no clear D. Material for sequencing was CD8+ T cells from PBMCs. This receptor was identified in a human donor in good health (CMV status not recorded). Some clones in this sample may be carry-over from other donors' samples. The CDR3 nucleotides are TGTGCCACCAGTGACAGCTCTGGGGCCAACGTCCTGACTTTC. Protein: CATSDSSGANVLTF.